These 19 T cell receptor beta chains originate from one sample sequenced in a study of early T cells in non-severe SARS-CoV-2 infection. TCRdb re-called the 5' RACE reads with MiXCR, one entry per CDR3 protein. The repertoire holds tens of thousands of distinct CDR3 sequences, with over 9.5% as singletons. Sequenced material: whole blood, taken at baseline. The receptor source for this set is an adult who was a healthcare worker with PCR-confirmed SARS-CoV-2 infection or an uninfected control (not recorded which).

This CDR3 is CASSLNVAGNTIYF. DNA for the CDR3: TGTGCCAGCAGTTTGAACGTTGCTGGAAACACCATATATTTT. The chain is built from TRBV12-3 or TRBV12-4 and TRBJ1-3; unclear D gene. The germline V and J ends were trimmed by 3 bases and 2 bases, with 8 bases remaining between them. CDR3 length: 14 residues.

This clonotype was found a few times. CDR3 in amino acids: CSARPGLAGGDTQYF. The CDR3 nucleotides are TGCAGTGCTAGACCCGGACTAGCCGGGGGAGATACGCAGTATTTT. The chain uses TRBV20-1 and TRBJ2-3, with 8 bases aligning to TRBD2. The CDR3 is 15 residues long. Trimming cost V 2 bases and J 5 bases; bases outside gene matches: 9. CDR1 is DFQATT, CDR2 SNEGSKA, per germline (reference sequence).

There are a few counts of this clonotype. This chain connects TRBV7-9 to TRBJ2-3; TRBD1 aligns across 8 bases. From germline, CDR1 is SEHNR and CDR2 FQNEAQ (reference sequence). The CDR3 has 16 amino acids. With V trimmed by 3 bases and J by 5 bases, 10 bases remained unmatched. CDR3 amino acids: CASSFQRTGRGDTQYF. CDR3 in DNA: TGTGCCAGCAGCTTCCAAAGGACAGGGCGGGGAGATACGCAGTATTTT.

V and J are TRBV28 and TRBJ1-5, with D possibly matching TRBD1 (5 bases). Germline loops: CDR1 MDHEN, CDR2 SYDVKM. CDR3 length equals 17 residues. Trimming stripped 2 bases from V and 2 bases from J, with 16 bases between. The CDR3 coding sequence is TGTGCCAGCAGTTTAGGGGGTGTCCCGAGGGGCAATCAGCCCCAGCATTTT. Its translation is CASSLGGVPRGNQPQHF.

This clonotype showed up many times. CDR3 nucleotide sequence: TGTGCCAGCAGCCAAGTAGGCCCGAAGGCCAACGTCCTGACTTTC. Residues: CASSQVGPKANVLTF. The rearrangement uses TRBV14 and TRBJ2-6; D uncertain. The CDR3 contains 15 residues. The germline V gene has CDR1 SGHDN and CDR2 FVKESK. Trimming took 1 base from V and 6 from J, leaving 10 bases between them.

The V call is TRBV5-1, the J call TRBJ2-4; D is unclear. Germline assignment: CDR1 SGHRS and CDR2 YFSETQ. The CDR3 extends over 13 amino acids. Trimming stripped 3 bases from V and 7 bases from J, with 11 bases between. For the CDR3, the DNA is TGCGCCAGCAGCTCCCAGTTAGGGAACATTCAGTACTTC. The encoded protein is CASSSQLGNIQYF.

This clonotype was picked up many times. The chain has TRBV19 and TRBJ2-6; D is perhaps TRBD2 (6 bases). The CDR3 spans 16 residues. Germline CDR1 and CDR2: LNHDA and SQIVND (reference sequence). V was trimmed by 6 bases and J by 0 bases, leaving 12 bases between them. CDR3 region: CASRTEGFSGANVLTF. The CDR3 bases are TGTGCCAGTAGGACGGAGGGTTTCTCTGGGGCCAACGTCCTGACTTTC. Together with reference TRBV19 and TRBJ2-6, the CDR3 gives the full variable domain: DGGITQSPKYLFRKEGQNVTLSCEQNLNHDAMYWYRQDPGQGLRLIYYSQIVNDFQKGDIAEGYSVSREKKESFPLTVTSAQKNPTAFYLCASRTEGFSGANVLTFGAGSRLTVL.

This clonotype was observed a few times. The chain recombines TRBV10-3 with TRBJ2-3; possible D gene TRBD2, 5 bases. V shed 11 bases and J shed 2 bases, with 20 bases lying between them. The CDR3 covers 15 residues. CDR1 and CDR2 (germline): ENHRY, SYGVKD. The CDR3 is CAVGSPPGFTDTQYF. Here the CDR3 DNA reads TGTGCCGTCGGCTCTCCGCCGGGATTCACAGATACGCAGTATTTT.

Comment on this clonotype: A junction boundary mismatches the germline segment, possibly from a read error. CDR3: CASSLAAGSNTEAFF. The CDR3 DNA follows: TGTGCCAGCAGCTTAGCTGCAGGGTCAAACACTGAAGCCTTCTTT. The rearrangement joins TRBV7-9 to TRBJ1-1, with a possible D match to TRBD1 (5 bases). This CDR3 spans 15 amino acids. Germline values: CDR1 SEHNR, CDR2 FQNEAQ (reference sequence).

This clonotype was seen a handful of times. V gene TRBV20-1 combines with J gene TRBJ1-3; D remains ambiguous. With 3 bases removed from V and 0 bases from J, the gap between germline ends came to 9 bases. The CDR3 runs 14 residues. Germline-derived CDR1 and CDR2 are DFQATT and SNEGSKA (reference sequence). For the CDR3, the DNA is TGCAGTGCTAGGTCCTTGAGCTCTGGAAACACCATATATTTT. It encodes CSARSLSSGNTIYF.

The chain combines TRBV11-2 with TRBJ2-2; possibly TRBD1 or TRBD2 for D (5 bases each). Germline loops: CDR1 SGHAT, CDR2 FQNNGV. This CDR3 spans 14 amino acids. V lost 0 bases and J 12 bases, leaving 14 bases between the germline ends. CDR3 amino acids: CASSLDRDPKKLFF. The CDR3 bases are TGTGCCAGCAGCTTAGATCGGGACCCGAAGAAGCTGTTTTTT.

The rearrangement uses TRBV6-1 and TRBJ1-5, with 11 bases that match TRBD1. Germline CDR1 is MNHNS and CDR2 is SASEGT. The CDR3 is 15 residues long. After removal of 8 bases from V and 6 bases from J, the junction contained 9 bases not matched to a gene. The CDR3 is CASGTDRGQVQPQHF. The CDR3 region has the DNA TGTGCCAGCGGGACGGACAGGGGGCAAGTTCAGCCCCAGCATTTT.

This clonotype was recorded many times. This sequence joins TRBV2 and TRBJ2-3, with D tentatively TRBD1 (6 bases). V was trimmed by 4 bases and J by 9 bases, leaving 17 bases between them. The CDR3 is 14 residues long. Germline CDR1 SNHLY, CDR2 FYNNEI. The CDR3 DNA reads as TGTGCCAGCAGTGGGGACACACCCCAAGGGACGCAGTATTTT. Its protein product is CASSGDTPQGTQYF. Looking up the rest from reference TRBV2 and TRBJ2-3 gives the full variable domain: EPEVTQTPSHQVTQMGQEVILRCVPISNHLYFYWYRQILGQKVEFLVSFYNNEISEKSEIFDDQFSVERPDGSNFTLKIRSTKLEDSAMYFCASSGDTPQGTQYFGPGTRLTVL.

V usage is TRBV27 and J usage is TRBJ2-1, with TRBD2 identical over 13 bases. The germline V gene has CDR1 MNHEY and CDR2 SMNVEV (reference sequence). The length of the CDR3 is 15 residues. V gave up 6 bases and J gave up 5 bases; unmatched junction bases: 4. The CDR3 DNA follows: TGTGCCAGCAGCACTGGGACTAGCGGGGACAATGAGCAGTTCTTC. Residues: CASSTGTSGDNEQFF.

This clonotype came up a few times. The chain links TRBV7-3 to TRBJ1-1, with a tentative D call TRBD1 (6 bases). The V and J ends lost 5 bases and 3 bases respectively, with 13 bases between them. There are 14 residues in the CDR3. Germline V lookup: CDR1 SGHTA, CDR2 FQGTGA. This CDR3 is CASSPSRGHTEAFF. The CDR3 DNA is TGTGCCAGCAGCCCAAGCAGGGGCCACACTGAAGCTTTCTTT.

A few counts support this clonotype. The chain recombines TRBV6-6 with TRBJ2-5; 10 bases agree with TRBD2. This CDR3 is built from 16 residues. With 6 bases clipped from V and 5 bases from J, the junction kept 12 bases outside the gene matches. Germline lookup yields CDR1 MNHNY and CDR2 SVGAGI (reference sequence). Written as DNA, the CDR3 is TGTGCCAGCAGCCCGGGACTAGCGCGGCCCGTGGAGACCCAGTACTTC. It encodes CASSPGLARPVETQYF.

There are many counts of this clonotype. The chain carries TRBV5-6 and TRBJ2-3; maybe TRBD1 (7 bases). Trimming removed 3 bases at V and 0 bases at J, with 8 bases between. Germline loops: CDR1 SGHDT, CDR2 YYEEEE. The CDR3 is made up of 14 amino acids. CDR3 DNA sequence: TGTGCCAGCAGCTCAGGGGGGAGCACAGATACGCAGTATTTT. Its translation: CASSSGGSTDTQYF. Supplemented by reference TRBV5-6 and TRBJ2-3, the full variable domain reads DAGVTQSPTHLIKTRGQQVTLRCSPKSGHDTVSWYQQALGQGPQFIFQYYEEEERQRGNFPDRFSGHQFPNYSSELNVNALLLGDSALYLCASSSGGSTDTQYFGPGTRLTVL.

This clonotype has only a few counts. The rearrangement uses TRBV7-2 and TRBJ2-5; 10 positions agree with TRBD2. The V segment lost 5 bases and the J segment 5 bases; nucleotides outside the gene matches: 8. The CDR3 sequence is 15 residues long. CDR1 and CDR2 (germline): SGHTA, FQGNSA. The CDR3 DNA follows: TGTGCCAGCAGCCTGCTAGCGGGAGTATCCGAGACCCAGTACTTC. This gives the protein CASSLLAGVSETQYF.

This sequence joins TRBV5-6 and TRBJ2-1; no firm D call. Germline V gives CDR1 SGHDT, CDR2 YYEEEE. There are 15 residues in the CDR3. V was pared by 3 bases and J by 2 bases, with 12 bases between. The DNA for the CDR3 is TGTGCCAGCAGCTACTCGGGTACGGCCTACAATGAGCAGTTCTTC. Translating gives CASSYSGTAYNEQFF.